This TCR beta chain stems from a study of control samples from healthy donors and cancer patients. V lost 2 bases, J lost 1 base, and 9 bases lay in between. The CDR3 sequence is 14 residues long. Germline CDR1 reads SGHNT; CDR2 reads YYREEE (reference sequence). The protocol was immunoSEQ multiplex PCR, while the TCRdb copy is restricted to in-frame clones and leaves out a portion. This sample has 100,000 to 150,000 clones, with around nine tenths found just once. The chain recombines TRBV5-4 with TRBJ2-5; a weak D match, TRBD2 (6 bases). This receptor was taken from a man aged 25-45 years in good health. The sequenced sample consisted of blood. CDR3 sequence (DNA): TGTGCCAGCAGCTTAATGGGGGGCCAAGAGACCCAGTACTTC. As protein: CASSLMGGQETQYF.